Following are 18 T cell receptor beta chains from one sample sequenced in a study of blood T cell repertoires in COVID-19. The repertoire was sequenced with immunoSEQ multiplex PCR; TCRdb's copy has only in-frame clones and lacks some. Here the sample spans roughly 200,000 clones, roughly 87% being singletons. The sequencing input was PBMCs or T cells enriched from blood (not recorded which). Receptors originate from a woman between 40 and 55 years old with acute COVID-19.

The chain links TRBV5-4 to TRBJ1-6; D is possibly TRBD1 (6 bases). Trimming left V 3 bases short and J 3 bases short, with 19 bases between. The germline CDR1 and CDR2 sequences are SGHNT and YYREEE (reference sequence). The CDR3 loop spans 18 amino acids. CDR3 region: CASSSGGPGALYNSPLHF. Here the CDR3 DNA reads TGTGCCAGCAGCTCTGGCGGGCCAGGGGCTCTCTATAATTCACCCCTCCACTTT.

V is TRBV19 and J is TRBJ2-5; no reliable D call. The CDR3 is 14 residues long. V was cut by 6 bases and J by 5 bases, with 16 bases left in between. Germline V gene lookup returns CDR1 LNHDA and CDR2 SQIVND (reference sequence). In DNA form, the CDR3 reads TGTGCCAGTAGATTGACTGGTAACGGGGAGACCCAGTACTTC. Residues: CASRLTGNGETQYF.

The rearrangement links TRBV2 to TRBJ2-7; 7 bases align to TRBD1. This CDR3 spans 13 amino acids. The germline V gene encodes CDR1 SNHLY and CDR2 FYNNEI. Germline trimming cut 5 bases from V and 6 bases from J; bases unmatched to any gene: 7. The CDR3 sequence is CASSQQGYGEQYF. In nucleotides, the CDR3 is TGTGCCAGCAGTCAACAGGGGTACGGCGAGCAGTACTTC.

This chain connects TRBV2 to TRBJ1-1; D remains unclear. Germline lookup yields CDR1 SNHLY and CDR2 FYNNEI. The length of the CDR3 is 14 residues. The V end was cut by 7 bases, the J end by 1 base, with 13 bases between. The chain's CDR3 is CASIVRGANTEAFF. CDR3 DNA: TGTGCCAGCATTGTAAGAGGAGCGAACACTGAAGCTTTCTTT. Supplemented by reference TRBV2 and TRBJ1-1, the full variable domain reads EPEVTQTPSHQVTQMGQEVILRCVPISNHLYFYWYRQILGQKVEFLVSFYNNEISEKSEIFDDQFSVERPDGSNFTLKIRSTKLEDSAMYFCASIVRGANTEAFFGQGTRLTVV.

This rearrangement joins TRBV27 to TRBJ1-2; 9 bases match TRBD1. This CDR3 has 16 amino acids. V lost 5 bases, J lost 6 bases, and 13 bases stayed unmatched. Germline V gene sequence: CDR1 MNHEY, CDR2 SMNVEV (reference sequence). In DNA, the CDR3 is TGTGCCAGCAGTCCTTGGAAAGGACAGGGGAAAGATGGCTACACCTTC. This codes for CASSPWKGQGKDGYTF.

The chain is built from TRBV7-9 and TRBJ1-5; D uncertain. Germline-derived CDR1 and CDR2 are SEHNR and FQNEAQ (reference sequence). The CDR3 is made up of 13 amino acids. Trimming shortened V by 5 bases and J by 5 bases, and 10 bases separated the two germline ends. The CDR3 spells CASSLIEDQPQHF. CDR3 nucleotide sequence: TGTGCCAGCAGCCTAATAGAGGATCAGCCCCAGCATTTT.

The chain is built from TRBV11-2 and TRBJ2-7; perhaps TRBD2 as D (6 bases). CDR3 length: 16 residues. The V and J ends lost 5 bases and 3 bases respectively, with 20 bases between them. In germline, CDR1 is SGHAT, CDR2 FQNNGV. The DNA of the CDR3 is TGTGCCAGCAGCCTTAGGGGCCGGGACTCGTTCTACGAGCAGTACTTC. Its protein product is CASSLRGRDSFYEQYF.

The gene calls are TRBV4-1 and TRBJ2-4; 12 bases are a match to TRBD2. V shed 0 bases, J shed 0 bases, and the junction held 12 bases outside the gene matches. Germline-derived CDR1 and CDR2 are MGHRA and YSYEKL. This CDR3 contains 21 residues. The CDR3 loop reads CASSQESGGLAGQLAKNIQYF. The CDR3, as DNA: TGCGCCAGCAGCCAAGAGTCAGGTGGACTAGCGGGGCAGTTAGCCAAAAACATTCAGTACTTC.

The chain employs TRBV18 and TRBJ2-2, with 10 bases aligning to TRBD2. The CDR3 runs to 16 residues. Germline CDR1 and CDR2: KGHSH and LQKENI. With V trimmed by 3 bases and J by 7 bases, 8 bases remained unmatched. Here the CDR3 DNA reads TGTGCCAGCTCACCGTGGCTAGCGGGAGAGGTCGGGGAGCTGTTTTTT. Its translation is CASSPWLAGEVGELFF.

The chain is built from TRBV28 and TRBJ2-5, with D tentatively TRBD2 (6 bases). Trimming shortened V by 3 bases and J by 5 bases, and 16 bases separated the two germline ends. Per the germline V gene, CDR1 is MDHEN and CDR2 is SYDVKM. The CDR3 is 15 residues long. The CDR3 is CASSFLGGDRETQYF. The CDR3 DNA reads as TGTGCCAGCAGTTTCTTGGGGGGAGATCGGGAGACCCAGTACTTC.

This chain connects TRBV30 to TRBJ2-1; weak D call: TRBD2 (6 bases). Looked up from germline, CDR1 is GTSNPN and CDR2 is SVGIG (reference sequence). This CDR3 spans 14 amino acids. V was pared by 3 bases and J by 6 bases, with 15 bases between. The CDR3 DNA reads TGTGCCTGGAGCGTTCAGCGGGTTCTCAATGAGCAGTTCTTC. This encodes CAWSVQRVLNEQFF.

The chain links TRBV19 to TRBJ2-1; D unresolved. This CDR3 spans 14 amino acids. Germline CDR1 and CDR2: LNHDA and SQIVND (reference sequence). V gave up 3 bases and J gave up 5 bases, with 11 bases separating them. The CDR3 protein is CASSMINNNNEQFF. Here the CDR3 DNA reads TGTGCCAGTAGTATGATCAACAACAACAATGAGCAGTTCTTC.

The chain joins TRBV5-4 to TRBJ2-1, with 7 bases matching TRBD1. This CDR3 has 13 residues. CDR1 is SGHNT and CDR2 is YYREEE in the germline V gene (reference sequence). V shed 4 bases, J shed 7 bases, and the junction held 5 bases outside the gene matches. The CDR3 DNA sequence: TGTGCCAGCAGCCGGGACAGCTATAATGAGCAGTTCTTC. It yields the protein CASSRDSYNEQFF.

This chain links TRBV18 with TRBJ1-5; 10 bases are shared with TRBD1. Germline values: CDR1 KGHSH, CDR2 LQKENI. The CDR3 totals 16 residues. Trimming at V came to 5 bases and at J to 1 base, leaving 5 bases not matched to a gene. Here the CDR3 reads CASSSGQGLSNQPQHF. The CDR3 coding sequence is TGTGCCAGCTCATCGGGACAGGGGTTGAGCAATCAGCCCCAGCATTTT.

The chain has TRBV7-6 and TRBJ2-6; 13 positions match TRBD2. V lost 4 bases and J lost 4; bases outside the gene matches: 7. This CDR3 region has 18 residues. Germline loops: CDR1 SGHVS, CDR2 FNYEAQ. CDR3 sequence reads: CASSSGLAGVWGANVLTF. CDR3 nucleotide sequence: TGTGCCAGCAGCTCCGGACTAGCGGGAGTGTGGGGGGCCAACGTCCTGACTTTC. The full variable domain, rest sourced from reference TRBV7-6 and TRBJ2-6, is GAGVSQSPRYKVTKRGQDVALRCDPISGHVSLYWYRQALGQGPEFLTYFNYEAQQDKSGLPNDRFSAERPEGSISTLTIQRTEQRDSAMYRCASSSGLAGVWGANVLTFGAGSRLTVL.

The chain carries TRBV11-2 and TRBJ1-2; D is perhaps TRBD1 (5 bases). Germline assignment: CDR1 SGHAT and CDR2 FQNNGV. The CDR3 contains 13 residues. The germline V and J ends were trimmed by 5 bases and 3 bases, with 10 bases remaining between them. CDR3 in DNA: TGTGCCAGCAGCGCAACAGGTGACTATGGCTACACCTTC. It codes for CASSATGDYGYTF.

The J gene is TRBJ1-3, the V gene TRBV10-1; D remains ambiguous. The CDR3 spans 14 residues. CDR1 is WNHNN, CDR2 SYGVQD, per germline (reference sequence). V was trimmed by 8 bases and J by 0 bases, leaving 11 bases between them. The CDR3 is CASHGEGSGNTIYF. The CDR3 DNA sequence: TGCGCCAGCCATGGGGAGGGCTCTGGAAACACCATATATTTT.

The CDR3 region is CASSLDLDSYSYEQYF. CDR3 sequence (DNA): TGTGCCAGCAGCTTGGATTTGGACAGCTATAGTTACGAGCAGTACTTC. The chain recombines TRBV5-5 with TRBJ2-7; D is perhaps TRBD1 (6 bases). From germline, CDR1 is SGHKS and CDR2 YYEKEE (reference sequence). The CDR3 is 16 residues long. Trimming removed 0 bases from V and 4 bases from J, with 17 bases in between.